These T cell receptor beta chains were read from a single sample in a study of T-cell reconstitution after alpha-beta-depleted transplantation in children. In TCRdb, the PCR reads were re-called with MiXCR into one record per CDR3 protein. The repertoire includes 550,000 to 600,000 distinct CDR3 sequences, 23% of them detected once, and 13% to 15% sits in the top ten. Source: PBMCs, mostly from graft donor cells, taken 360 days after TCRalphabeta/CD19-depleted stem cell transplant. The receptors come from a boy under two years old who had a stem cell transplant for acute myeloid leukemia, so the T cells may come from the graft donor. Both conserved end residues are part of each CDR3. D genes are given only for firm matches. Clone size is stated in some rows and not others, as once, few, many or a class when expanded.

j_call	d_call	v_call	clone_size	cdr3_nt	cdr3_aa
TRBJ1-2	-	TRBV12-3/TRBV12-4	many	TGTGCCAGCAGTTTGGATCGGGGCAGGCCTTATGGCTACACCTTC	CASSLDRGRPYGYTF
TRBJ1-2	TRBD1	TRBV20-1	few	TGCAGTGTTCCGACAGGGGCGTATGGCTACACCTTC	CSVPTGAYGYTF
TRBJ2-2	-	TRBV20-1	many	TGCAGTGCTAGAGATTACGCCAGGGTAACCGGGGAGCTGTTTTTT	CSARDYARVTGELFF
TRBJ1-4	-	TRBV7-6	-	TGTGCCAGCAGCTACAACATACCCCCTAATGAAAAACTGTTTTTT	CASSYNIPPNEKLFF
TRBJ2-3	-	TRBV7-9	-	TGTGCCAGCAGCCAAACCTTCGGACGGGCAGATACGCAGTATTTT	CASSQTFGRADTQYF
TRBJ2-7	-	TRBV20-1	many	TGCAGTGCTAGAGATGGGCTAGCGAATTCATACGAGCAGTACTTC	CSARDGLANSYEQYF
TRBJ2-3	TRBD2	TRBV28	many	TGTGCCAGCAGAAGACTAGCGGGGTACACAGATACGCAGTATTTT	CASRRLAGYTDTQYF
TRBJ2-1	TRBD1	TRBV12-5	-	TGTGCTAGTGGCCAATGGACAGGCTCGTCCTACAATGAGCAGTTCTTC	CASGQWTGSSYNEQFF
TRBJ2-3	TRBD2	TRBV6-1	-	TGTGCCAGCACTGCGCGGGGGTGGGGCACAGATACGCAGTATTTT	CASTARGWGTDTQYF
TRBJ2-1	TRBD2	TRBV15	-	TGTGCCACCAGCAGAGATCTCACTAGCGGGGGGGGTCAGCGTCAGTTCTTC	CATSRDLTSGGGQRQFF
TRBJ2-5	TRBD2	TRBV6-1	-	TGTGCCAGCAACCTTAGCGGGGGGGAAGAGACCCAGTACTTC	CASNLSGGEETQYF
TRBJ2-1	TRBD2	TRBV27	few	TGTGCCAGCAGTCTCCGGGGACTAGCGGGGGAGCAGTTCTTC	CASSLRGLAGEQFF
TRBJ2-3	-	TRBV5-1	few	TGCGCCAGCAGCGAACGGACGGAGGACCACACAGATACGCAGTATTTT	CASSERTEDHTDTQYF
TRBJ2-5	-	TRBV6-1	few	TGTGCCAGCAGCCGGGGGGCAACGGGGGAGACCCAGTACTTC	CASSRGATGETQYF